Shown below are 8 T cell receptor beta chains from a single sample sequenced in a study of T cell responses to AZD1222 COVID-19 vaccine. Produced via immunoSEQ multiplex PCR; TCRdb's table is partial and in-frame only. The top ten clones hold 0.95% to 1.5% of a sample with some 120,000 clones, roughly 87% of them seen once. Here the sequenced sample was peripheral blood, taken on day 0 of AZD1222 vaccination. The receptors shown here come from an adult in good health.

This sequence joins TRBV6-5 and TRBJ1-2; maybe TRBD1 (6 bases). Trimming cost V 7 bases and J 8 bases, with 11 bases left between them. Germline lookup yields CDR1 MNHEY and CDR2 SVGAGI. This CDR3 contains 11 residues. CDR3 coding DNA: TGTGCCAGCACACAGGGTTACGGCTACACCTTC. Translation gives CASTQGYGYTF.

This clone was observed once. The CDR3 region is CASSPSAGAYEQYF. The CDR3 DNA reads as TGTGCCAGCTCCCCGTCGGCGGGGGCTTACGAGCAGTACTTC. The chain recombines TRBV18 with TRBJ2-7, with a weak D call TRBD2 (7 bases). CDR1 is KGHSH, CDR2 LQKENI, per germline. Deletions cut 6 bases from V and 4 bases from J, with 16 bases between. This CDR3 contains 14 residues.

The rearrangement uses TRBV5-4 and TRBJ2-5; the match to TRBD2 covers 13 bases. The V and J ends lost 0 bases and 1 base, in that order; junction bases with no gene match: 6. The germline V gene has CDR1 SGHNT and CDR2 YYREEE (reference sequence). This CDR3 has 18 amino acids. The DNA for the CDR3 is TGTGCCAGCAGCTTGGGACTAGCGGGGGGAAGGGGCCAAGAGACCCAGTACTTC. Encoded protein: CASSLGLAGGRGQETQYF.

The rearrangement uses TRBV7-9 and TRBJ1-2, with TRBD1 as a possible D gene (5 bases). The germline CDR1 and CDR2 sequences are SEHNR and FQNEAQ (reference sequence). This CDR3 region has 13 residues. Trimming cost V 3 bases and J 7 bases, with 12 bases left between them. The CDR3 DNA follows: TGTGCCAGCAGCTTCGCGGGGGAACTTGGCTACACCTTC. This gives the protein CASSFAGELGYTF.

The chain carries TRBV5-1 and TRBJ1-2, with TRBD1 as a possible D gene (5 bases). Trimming shortened V by 4 bases and J by 1 base, and 14 bases separated the two germline ends. Germline-derived CDR1 and CDR2 are SGHRS and YFSETQ. The CDR3 totals 15 residues. The CDR3 DNA is TGCGCCAGCAGCACGGACCCGACAGTTAACTATGGCTACACCTTC. Its translation is CASSTDPTVNYGYTF.

V gene TRBV6-1 combines with J gene TRBJ2-7; 9 bases fit TRBD1. Per germline, CDR1 MNHNS and CDR2 SASEGT. This CDR3 is built from 15 residues. With V trimmed by 2 bases and J by 1 base, 3 bases remained unmatched. The chain's CDR3 is CASSELTGGSYEQYF. The CDR3 nucleotides are TGTGCCAGCAGTGAATTGACAGGGGGTTCCTACGAGCAGTACTTC.

As regards this clone: Germline is not matched at one junction end, which may reflect a read error. V is TRBV5-1 and J is TRBJ1-4; perhaps TRBD1 as D (5 bases). CDR3 length equals 16 residues. Germline CDR1 and CDR2: SGHRS and YFSETQ. CDR3 nucleotide sequence: TGCGCCAGCAGATTGGGACCCCAGGGTGCTAATGAAAAACTGTTTTTT. Translated: CASRLGPQGANEKLFF.

CDR3 DNA: TGTGCCAGTAGTATCCAGGGAGGAGGGATTGGGAATGAGCAGTTCTTC. It translates to CASSIQGGGIGNEQFF. V usage is TRBV19 and J usage is TRBJ2-1; D may be TRBD2 (6 bases). The germline V gene has CDR1 LNHDA and CDR2 SQIVND (reference sequence). Trimming stripped 3 bases from V and 7 bases from J, with 19 bases between. CDR3 length: 16 amino acids.